A single sample is the source of the 26 T cell receptor beta chains below, sequenced in a study of regulatory T cells in long-lasting Graves disease. Time point defined: persistent/refractory GD, antithyroid drugs over 5 years with positive TRAb. Scientists built the TCR library using RNA that was extracted from PBMCs. The TCR beta library used iRepertoire HTBI primers with Arm-PCR amplification of CDR3. TCRdb passed the multiplex PCR reads through MiXCR, listing each CDR3 protein once. The sample holds roughly 400,000 distinct CDR3 sequences, 21% seen once. Sequencing was performed on peripheral blood mononuclear cells (PBMCs), taken when the disease was refractory, from a patient treated with antithyroid drugs. The receptors here all came from a female donor with Graves disease.

Concerning this clonotype: A much larger clone is a single base away; this may be a read error. This sequence joins TRBV20-1 and TRBJ2-7; weak D call: TRBD2 (5 bases). This CDR3 has 15 residues. With 6 bases removed from V and 2 bases from J, the gap between germline ends came to 20 bases. Germline-derived CDR1 and CDR2 are DFQATT and SNEGSKA (reference sequence). CDR3 sequence (DNA): TGCAGTGCGAACCCCGGGGAGTCTCCCCCCTACGAGCAGTACTTC. Its translation: CSANPGESPPYEQYF.

This clonotype was counted at least ten times. The rearrangement uses TRBV11-2 and TRBJ1-1; D is unresolved. Between the trimmed V and J ends, which lost 5 bases and 0 bases, there was a span of 13 bases. The CDR3 contains 15 residues. Looked up from germline, CDR1 is SGHAT and CDR2 is FQNNGV. CDR3 sequence (DNA): TGTGCCAGCAGCCCCCCAGGACTCATGAACACTGAAGCTTTCTTT. This codes for CASSPPGLMNTEAFF.

This clonotype was observed a handful of times. The genes are TRBV29-1 and TRBJ2-7; D is unresolved. The CDR3 length is 12 residues. Trimming took off 6 bases at V and 4 bases at J, with 13 bases between the two ends. Looked up from germline, CDR1 is SQVTM and CDR2 is ANQGSEA. CDR3: CSVLLGPYEQYF. As DNA, the CDR3 is TGCAGCGTGTTGCTGGGCCCGTACGAGCAGTACTTC.

This clonotype turned up a few times. This chain uses TRBV28 with TRBJ2-7; 8 nucleotides match TRBD1. Per the germline V gene, CDR1 is MDHEN and CDR2 is SYDVKM. Germline trimming cut 5 bases from V and 6 bases from J; bases unmatched to any gene: 15. This CDR3 contains 16 residues. The CDR3 DNA is TGTGCCAGCAGTCCCCTCACGGGCAGGGGGCAAGGCGAGCAGTACTTC. Protein sequence: CASSPLTGRGQGEQYF.

The genes are TRBV11-2 and TRBJ2-1; 7 bases align to TRBD2. The CDR3 runs to 16 residues. V lost 7 bases, J lost 4 bases, and 13 bases stayed unmatched. Per the germline V gene, CDR1 is SGHAT and CDR2 is FQNNGV. CDR3 nucleotide sequence: TGTGCCAGCAAACGCACAAACCGGGACTATTACAATGAGCAGTTCTTC. The encoded protein is CASKRTNRDYYNEQFF. The whole variable domain, filled in from reference TRBV11-2 and TRBJ2-1, reads EAGVAQSPRYKIIEKRQSVAFWCNPISGHATLYWYQQILGQGPKLLIQFQNNGVVDDSQLPKDRFSAERLKGVDSTLKIQPAKLEDSAVYLCASKRTNRDYYNEQFFGPGTRLTVL.

In this sample, this clonotype turned up many times. The chain uses TRBV20-1 and TRBJ2-4, with D perhaps given as TRBD1 or TRBD2 (6 bases each). Trimming removed 6 bases from V and 1 base from J, with 19 bases in between. The CDR3 is 16 residues long. Germline lookup yields CDR1 DFQATT and CDR2 SNEGSKA (reference sequence). The DNA of the CDR3 is TGCAGTGCCAGGGGAGGTCAAGTAAGGGCCAAAAACATTCAGTACTTC. Translated: CSARGGQVRAKNIQYF.

This clonotype was seen many times. This chain uses TRBV7-8 with TRBJ2-7; 9 bases align to TRBD2. The CDR3 has 15 amino acids. V trimming: 5 bases; J trimming: 2 bases; junction bases outside the gene matches: 7. Per germline, CDR1 SGHVS and CDR2 FQNEAQ. CDR3 coding DNA: TGTGCCAGCAGCCCGCAGAGCGGGGGGCCCTACGAGCAGTACTTC. Protein sequence: CASSPQSGGPYEQYF.

This clonotype was picked up many times. This chain joins TRBV28 and TRBJ2-5; perhaps TRBD2 as D (6 bases). Trimming left V 4 bases short and J 7 bases short, with 22 bases between. From germline, CDR1 is MDHEN and CDR2 SYDVKM. The CDR3 is 16 residues long. CDR3 sequence reads: CASSSEIGGKLGTQYF. The CDR3 nucleotides read TGTGCCAGCAGTTCCGAAATTGGCGGGAAGCTCGGGACCCAGTACTTC.

Comment on this clonotype: A much larger clone sits a single nucleotide away, making a read error possible. The chain employs TRBV28 and TRBJ2-7; D remains ambiguous. The CDR3 has 10 amino acids. Trimming took 4 bases from V and 6 from J, leaving 4 bases between them. Germline V CDR1 and CDR2: MDHEN, SYDVKM. CDR3 nucleotide sequence: TGTGCCAGCAGTTCCGCCGAGCAGTACTTC. Amino acids: CASSSAEQYF.

This clonotype occurred many times. The chain joins TRBV28 to TRBJ1-1; D uncertain. The germline gives CDR1 MDHEN, CDR2 SYDVKM. V was pared by 5 bases and J by 3 bases, with 16 bases between. CDR3 length equals 15 residues. This CDR3 is CASSPSSPRDTEAFF. The DNA of the CDR3 is TGTGCCAGCAGTCCCAGTTCCCCAAGGGACACTGAAGCTTTCTTT.

On this clonotype: A read error may be the cause here, since a much bigger clone is one base away. The chain is built from TRBV6-1 and TRBJ1-6; D unclear. Germline V gives CDR1 MNHNS, CDR2 SASEGT. The CDR3 is 13 amino acids. In DNA, the CDR3 is TGTGTCAGCAGCTTACGATCGGGTTCACCCCTCCACTTT. Its translation: CVSSLRSGSPLHF.

V gene TRBV6-1 combines with J gene TRBJ2-2; D remains ambiguous. V was trimmed by 8 bases and J by 7 bases, leaving 5 bases between them. Germline lookup yields CDR1 MNHNS and CDR2 SASEGT. CDR3 size: 10 residues. The CDR3 DNA follows: TGTGCCAGCTGGAACGGGGAGCTGTTTTTT. This gives the protein CASWNGELFF.

The V gene is TRBV2, the J gene TRBJ1-6; D unresolved. This CDR3 region has 14 residues. With 4 bases removed from V and 10 bases from J, the gap between germline ends came to 14 bases. Germline V lookup: CDR1 SNHLY, CDR2 FYNNEI. The CDR3 bases are TGTGCCAGCAGTGGCCAGTCAGGCTTCTCACCCCTCCACTTT. Translating gives CASSGQSGFSPLHF.

There are many counts of this clonotype. The DNA for the CDR3 is TGTGCCAGCAGCCCGGGAGAGTCCGAGCAGTACTTC. It encodes CASSPGESEQYF. V gene TRBV7-8 combines with J gene TRBJ2-7; D may be TRBD2 (6 bases). Trimming stripped 5 bases from V and 6 bases from J, with 11 bases between. This CDR3 spans 12 amino acids. The V gene's germline CDR1 is SGHVS and CDR2 FQNEAQ.

The rearrangement uses TRBV9 and TRBJ2-2; 7 bases agree with TRBD1. The CDR3 length is 17 residues. The V segment lost 0 bases and the J segment 1 base; nucleotides outside the gene matches: 6. Germline loops: CDR1 SGDLS, CDR2 YYNGEE. The CDR3 region is CASSVVSGTVNTGELFF. The CDR3, as DNA: TGTGCCAGCAGCGTAGTTTCAGGGACAGTGAACACCGGGGAGCTGTTTTTT.

This clonotype was recorded at least ten times. This chain joins TRBV12-3 or TRBV12-4 and TRBJ2-2, with D unresolved. V was pared by 3 bases and J by 5 bases, with 7 bases between. This CDR3 spans 13 amino acids. The CDR3 DNA reads TGTGCCAGCAGTTTCGGTACAACCGGGGAGCTGTTTTTT. Translating it yields CASSFGTTGELFF.

In this sample, this clonotype turned up many times. The rearrangement uses TRBV20-1 and TRBJ1-2, with 7 bases lining up with TRBD1. Trimming cost V 3 bases and J 4 bases; bases outside gene matches: 5. The CDR3 totals 13 residues. Germline CDR1 is DFQATT and CDR2 is SNEGSKA (reference sequence). CDR3 sequence: CSASPGQPYGYTF. The CDR3 DNA sequence: TGCAGTGCTAGCCCGGGACAGCCCTATGGCTACACCTTC.

This clonotype has just a few counts. The rearrangement uses TRBV20-1 and TRBJ2-1, with D possibly matching TRBD2 (5 bases). This CDR3 spans 15 amino acids. CDR1 DFQATT and CDR2 SNEGSKA come from the germline V gene (reference sequence). V was cut by 4 bases and J by 0 bases, with 13 bases left in between. CDR3 amino acids: CSAKERAGSYNEQFF. For the CDR3, the DNA is TGCAGTGCTAAGGAACGGGCGGGCTCCTACAATGAGCAGTTCTTC.

This clonotype appeared many times. V usage is TRBV29-1 and J usage is TRBJ2-2; 7 positions match TRBD2. Per the germline V gene, CDR1 is SQVTM and CDR2 is ANQGSEA. The CDR3 is 14 amino acids. Trimming took 4 bases from V and 0 from J; bases not matched to a gene: 2. The CDR3 is CSVGLAANTGELFF. CDR3 in DNA: TGCAGCGTTGGACTAGCCGCGAACACCGGGGAGCTGTTTTTT.

With respect to this clonotype: The junction and the germline gene differ at one end; a read error may be behind it. The chain has TRBV2 and TRBJ1-5; no firm D call. The CDR3 spans 13 residues. CDR1 SNHLY and CDR2 FYNNEI come from the germline V gene. CDR3 in DNA: TGTGCCAGCAGTGAGAGAGGGCATCAGCTCCAGCATTTT. Translated: CASSERGHQLQHF.

This chain joins TRBV18 and TRBJ1-5; 9 nucleotides align to TRBD1. The germline V gene has CDR1 KGHSH and CDR2 LQKENI. V shed 5 bases, J shed 8 bases, and the junction held 13 bases outside the gene matches. CDR3 length: 16 amino acids. CDR3 amino acids: CASSGTGTGTIKPQHF. In DNA, the CDR3 is TGTGCCAGCTCAGGAACCGGGACAGGGACAATCAAGCCCCAGCATTTT.

This clonotype has at least ten counts. CDR3 sequence (DNA): TGTGCCAGCAGTTTATCAGGGGGCGACTACAATGAGCAGTTCTTC. This translates into CASSLSGGDYNEQFF. The V call is TRBV27, the J call TRBJ2-1, with TRBD1 matching over 7 bases. The CDR3 extends over 15 amino acids. Germline lookup yields CDR1 MNHEY and CDR2 SMNVEV (reference sequence). Unmatched junction bases numbered 2, after V lost 0 bases and J lost 3 bases.

This clonotype occurred once. The gene calls are TRBV5-4 and TRBJ2-7; 7 bases align to TRBD2. Germline CDR1 is SGHNT and CDR2 is YYREEE (reference sequence). The CDR3 spans 14 residues. J lost 5 bases, V lost 4 bases, and 9 bases had no gene match. The DNA of the CDR3 is TGTGCCAGCAGCGATCAGCGGGGAAAAAACGAGCAGTACTTC. The encoded protein is CASSDQRGKNEQYF.

This clonotype was observed at least ten times. The V and J genes are TRBV10-3 and TRBJ2-5; 8 bases are a match to TRBD1. The trim removed 10 bases at V and 4 bases at J, leaving 8 bases unmatched. The CDR3 extends over 13 amino acids. Germline V lookup: CDR1 ENHRY, CDR2 SYGVKD. The CDR3 DNA follows: TGTGCCACCGACAGGGGTCTGGGAGAGACCCAGTACTTC. Translation: CATDRGLGETQYF.

This clonotype was picked up many times. The J gene is TRBJ1-4, the V gene TRBV6-1; 7 bases map to TRBD1. This CDR3 spans 17 amino acids. Germline CDR1 is MNHNS and CDR2 is SASEGT. Unmatched junction bases numbered 11, after V lost 7 bases and J lost 0 bases. The CDR3 DNA reads TGTGCCAGCAACTTGGGACAGACAACGACAACTAATGAAAAACTGTTTTTT. Translated, it gives CASNLGQTTTTNEKLFF.

This clonotype was recorded a few times. The chain carries TRBV28 and TRBJ2-3; D is ambiguous. The germline gives CDR1 MDHEN, CDR2 SYDVKM. This CDR3 is 12 amino acids long. Trimming took 8 bases from V and 1 from J, leaving 7 bases between them. The CDR3 sequence is CASGVRTDTQYF. In DNA form, the CDR3 reads TGTGCCAGCGGAGTCCGCACAGATACGCAGTATTTT.